This is a list of T cell receptor beta chains from one sample in a study of human T cells and chemical hapten exposure. TCRdb re-derived calls from the RACE reads in MiXCR, one entry per CDR3 protein. The sample carries around 160,000 distinct CDR3 sequences, roughly 15% recorded once. The starting material was whole blood, obtained in connection with sensitization to the hapten diphenylcyclopropenone (DPC). The source is a woman under 40 with alopecia areata. Some clones in this sample may be carry-over from other donors' samples. The CDR3 runs from the conserved cysteine through the conserved F or W. The D gene is left open where the match is weak. Clone sizes are given selectively: once, few, many, or a class where the clone is expanded.

CASSSPRGTLPGGGELFF TGTGCCAGCAGCTCCCCCCGGGGGACTCTCCCGGGGGGCGGGGAGCTGTTTTTT TRBJ2-2 TRBV7-2 TRBD2 few
CASSFGVAGGPGDTQYF TGTGCCAGCAGCTTTGGGGTTGCGGGGGGGCCTGGAGATACGCAGTATTTT TRBJ2-3 TRBV7-2 TRBD2 few
CASSLSGGQLDEQFF TGTGCCAGCTCACTCAGCGGGGGGCAGTTGGATGAGCAGTTCTTC TRBJ2-1 TRBV18 TRBD2 few
CASSLERTSAAFF TGTGCCAGCAGCTTAGAACGTACTTCGGCGGCTTTCTTT TRBJ1-1 TRBV7-8 . many
CASSQSRGTIYF TGTGCCAGCAGCCAATCCAGGGGCACCATATATTTT TRBJ1-3 TRBV3-1 . few
CASPTGTLNTEAFF TGTGCCAGCCCGACCGGGACATTGAACACTGAAGCTTTCTTT TRBJ1-1 TRBV2 . .
CASSLGGQGVRYTF TGTGCCAGCAGTTTAGGGGGCCAGGGGGTCAGGTACACCTTC TRBJ1-2 TRBV28 TRBD1 many
CASSPTGKRPASLDTQYF TGTGCCAGCAGTCCAACAGGGAAGCGGCCGGCCTCCCTAGATACGCAGTATTTT TRBJ2-3 TRBV2 . few
CASSTQGASYEQYF TGTGCCAGCAGCACACAGGGGGCTTCCTACGAGCAGTACTTC TRBJ2-7 TRBV11-1 TRBD1 .
CASSFGTGYNEQFF TGTGCCAGCAGCTTTGGTACTGGCTACAATGAGCAGTTCTTC TRBJ2-1 TRBV11-2 . many
CAISDEPFGVSEQYF TGTGCCATCAGTGACGAGCCTTTTGGGGTATCCGAGCAGTACTTC TRBJ2-7 TRBV10-3 . .
CASSFLAGGNEQFF TGCGCCAGCAGCTTTCTAGCGGGAGGCAATGAGCAGTTCTTC TRBJ2-1 TRBV5-1 TRBD2 .
CATSDPRAGGLYEQYF TGTGCCACCAGTGACCCCCGGGCAGGGGGCCTCTACGAGCAGTACTTC TRBJ2-7 TRBV24-1 TRBD1 few
CASSQGRGLGQPQHF TGTGCCAGCAGCCAAGGGCGGGGGCTGGGGCAGCCCCAGCATTTT TRBJ1-5 TRBV13 . medium-sized
CSVKDRDPGEQYF TGCAGCGTGAAGGACAGGGACCCGGGCGAGCAGTACTTC TRBJ2-7 TRBV29-1 TRBD1 few
CASSLAGSAGSSYNSPLHF TGCGCCAGCAGCTTGGCCGGGAGTGCGGGGTCTTCCTATAATTCACCCCTCCACTTT TRBJ1-6 TRBV5-1 . .
CASSVGTAAAFF TGTGCCAGCAGTGTGGGGACCGCCGCAGCTTTCTTT TRBJ1-1 TRBV25-1 . .
CASSQGTSGTKNIQYF TGTGCCAGCAGCCAGGGGACTAGCGGAACCAAAAACATTCAGTACTTC TRBJ2-4 TRBV6-5 TRBD2 .
CAYTGGSYGYTF TGTGCCTATACAGGGGGCTCTTATGGCTACACCTTC TRBJ1-2 TRBV30 TRBD1 few
CASSPRDRGAQHF TGTGCCAGCAGTCCGAGGGACCGCGGGGCCCAGCATTTT TRBJ1-5 TRBV12-3/TRBV12-4 . .
CASSPLNEGFF TGTGCCAGCAGTCCCCTAAATGAGGGTTTCTTT TRBJ1-1 TRBV12-3/TRBV12-4 . few
CASSAPPGPLHEQYF TGTGCCAGCAGTGCCCCCCCAGGCCCCCTTCACGAGCAGTACTTC TRBJ2-7 TRBV6-4 . .
CASSVGSDTQYF TGTGCCAGCAGCGTAGGGTCAGATACGCAGTATTTT TRBJ2-3 TRBV9 . few
CASKQGAGANVLTF TGTGCCAGCAAGCAGGGCGCTGGGGCCAACGTCCTGACTTTC TRBJ2-6 TRBV12-3/TRBV12-4 . .
CASSQGPDTQYF TGTGCCAGCAGCCAAGGCCCAGATACGCAGTATTTT TRBJ2-3 TRBV11-3 . .
CASSRGTYYNEQFF TGTGCCAGCAGTAGGGGGACATATTACAATGAGCAGTTCTTC TRBJ2-1 TRBV12-3/TRBV12-4 . few
CASSRSDRGSIEAFF TGTGCCAGCAGCCGTTCGGACAGGGGATCTATTGAAGCTTTCTTT TRBJ1-1 TRBV3-1 TRBD1 few
CASSFMTANEKLFF TGTGCCAGCAGCTTTATGACGGCTAATGAAAAACTGTTTTTT TRBJ1-4 TRBV5-5 . .
CASRRSGAGNTEAFF TGTGCCAGCAGGAGATCGGGGGCCGGTAACACTGAAGCTTTCTTT TRBJ1-1 TRBV6-6 . .
CASSRNRGGYTF TGTGCCAGCAGTCGGAACAGGGGCGGCTACACCTTC TRBJ1-2 TRBV5-6 TRBD1 .
CAINHRHGGNQPQHF TGTGCCATCAATCACAGACACGGGGGCAATCAGCCCCAGCATTTT TRBJ1-5 TRBV10-3 . .
CASSLRGLPEQYF TGTGCCAGCAGCTTAAGAGGCCTTCCCGAGCAGTACTTC TRBJ2-7 TRBV7-9 . many
CASSFSGQSANTGELFF TGTGCCAGCAGTTTCTCGGGCCAGAGCGCGAACACCGGGGAGCTGTTTTTT TRBJ2-2 TRBV12-3/TRBV12-4 . few
CASSLTGPNTEAFF TGTGCCAGCAGTTTGACAGGCCCGAACACTGAAGCTTTCTTT TRBJ1-1 TRBV12-3/TRBV12-4 . .
CASSAGLNTGELFF TGTGCCAGCTCGGCGGGGCTGAACACCGGGGAGCTGTTTTTT TRBJ2-2 TRBV9 . few
CASSQATSLREYEQYF TGCGCCAGCAGCCAAGCTACGTCATTACGTGAATACGAGCAGTACTTC TRBJ2-7 TRBV4-3 . few
CASSLSLASSVYNEQFF TGTGCCAGCAGTTTAAGCCTTGCGTCTAGCGTATACAATGAGCAGTTCTTC TRBJ2-1 TRBV28 . .
CASRSGRIQETQYF TGTGCCAGCAGATCCGGACGGATTCAAGAGACCCAGTACTTC TRBJ2-5 TRBV6-5 . few
CASSQDQAGGPFNSPLHF TGTGCCAGCAGCCAAGATCAGGCTGGGGGGCCTTTCAATTCACCCCTCCACTTT TRBJ1-6 TRBV14 . many
CASSEYYEQYF TGTGCCAGCAGTGAATATTACGAGCAGTACTTC TRBJ2-7 TRBV25-1 . many
CASSPDRGPIGELFF TGTGCCAGCTCACCGGACAGGGGGCCGATCGGGGAGCTGTTTTTT TRBJ2-2 TRBV18 TRBD1 many
CSVAGVGNEKLFF TGCAGCGTCGCAGGGGTGGGTAATGAAAAACTGTTTTTT TRBJ1-4 TRBV29-1 . few
CASETTEAFF TGTGCCAGCGAAACCACTGAAGCTTTCTTT TRBJ1-1 TRBV2 . once
CASSLLSMNTEAFF TGTGCCAGCAGTTTACTATCCATGAACACTGAAGCTTTCTTT TRBJ1-1 TRBV28 . many
CSAEGLTDTQYF TGCAGTGCTGAGGGGCTCACAGATACGCAGTATTTT TRBJ2-3 TRBV20-1 . few
CASKGSFRNEKLFF TGTGCCAGCAAGGGCTCCTTTAGGAATGAAAAACTGTTTTTT TRBJ1-4 TRBV6-5 . few
CSAREVGGYEKLFF TGCAGTGCTAGAGAAGTTGGCGGCTATGAAAAACTGTTTTTT TRBJ1-4 TRBV20-1 . few
CASSPPVAGGPPPTYEQYF TGTGCCAGCTCACCACCTGTCGCGGGAGGTCCCCCCCCCACCTACGAGCAGTACTTC TRBJ2-7 TRBV18 TRBD2 few
CASSPMGLAGDRDTQYF TGTGCCAGCAGCCCGATGGGACTAGCGGGAGACCGAGATACGCAGTATTTT TRBJ2-3 TRBV7-3 TRBD2 few
CASSEMGTEAFF TGCGCCAGCAGTGAGATGGGGACTGAAGCTTTCTTT TRBJ1-1 TRBV10-2 . .